This entry describes one T cell receptor beta chain. Its antigen has not been determined. No much larger clone exists at a distance of one base, and base qualities are not known. This specimen comes from a study of T cell responses to AZD1222 COVID-19 vaccine (dated by TCRdb to the early 2020s). Concerning the study at large: AZD1222 recipients with second doses at about 4 weeks or about 12 weeks were pooled, because spike-specific TCR depth and breadth did not differ between schedules. TCR sequencing covered roughly 230 trial participants: 207 given two doses of AZD1222 and about 26 given two doses of MenACWY control vaccine. Trial participants were enrolled by age into subgroups of 18-55, 56-69 and 70-plus years, and around 150, 28 and 57 TCR-sequenced participants, respectively, were included in these subgroups. The research as a whole found: Epitopes outside the regions mutated in the B.1.351 and B.1.1.7 variants were reportedly recognized by nearly half of the unique spike-specific TCRs. After two AZD1222 doses, spike-specific TCR breadth and depth were significantly higher than at day 0 and than in MenACWY recipients. The 56-69-year group was small, and its depth increase did not reach significance, likely because of low power. Conclusions about previously exposed vaccinees are limited because only a handful of AZD1222 recipients were SARS-CoV-2 seropositive at baseline. Most participants were white British and females outnumbered males, and the authors suggested that clonal diversity may have been underestimated. Because no samples from the day 14 peak response were available, repertoires could be characterized only after the peak T cell response. Vaccine-associated CD4 TCRs spanned the whole spike protein, with dominant responses in regions 160-218 and 743-854.

The CDR3 regions of human TCRbeta chains were analyzed by immunosequencing. The authors' analysis ran thus. Repertoire TCRs were matched against a reference library of SARS-CoV-2-specific TCRs generated with the MIRA antigen-specificity platform. Breadth was defined as the fraction of unique TCRs that were SARS-CoV-2-associated. Depth was defined as the fraction of total T cells that were SARS-CoV-2-associated. Using the MIRA data, each spike-specific TCR was mapped to the spike region that the TCR reacts to and placed in a CD4 or CD8 class. Log10-transformed breadth and depth values were compared by one-way ANOVA with Sidak's multiple comparisons tests. TCRdb obtained this table from immuneACCESS and retained in-frame rearrangements with V and J assigned. These tables miss some clones; where compared with another copy, unresolved V genes account for less than half of the shortfall, and the remainder is unexplained. D and trimming were read from the DNA, whereas the V and J calls and clone size are those reported in that table. This sample lists tens of thousands of clones; approximately 80% were detected once. Around 20% of the sample rests with the top ten.

The time point label of this sample denotes: baseline before first vaccination. Samples from vaccinated people were obtained from the UK trials COV001 and COV002, which included a single-blind randomized controlled phase 2/3 trial of AZD1222 (ChAdOx1 nCoV-19) in healthy adults. Trial participant PBMC samples were collected at day 0 and day 28 after the second dose for TCRbeta chain sequencing. The CDR3, cysteine through phenylalanine, is 16 amino acids long. Left in the record is the CDR3 DNA by itself, 48 bases read in frame from the first base. In the germline V gene, CDR1 corresponds to MNHEY and CDR2 to SVGEGT. V was cut back by 0 bases and J by 2 bases, leaving a gap of 11 bases between them.

The clonotype was recovered from an adult in good health. The chain couples TRBV6-2 or TRBV6-3 to TRBJ1-3, with the identity of the D gene unclear. The sample here was peripheral blood, taken on day 0 of AZD1222 vaccination. The CDR3 reads CASSYSVKIAGNTIYF. Read as DNA, the sequence is TGTGCCAGCAGTTACTCGGTAAAGATCGCTGGAAACACCATATATTTT.